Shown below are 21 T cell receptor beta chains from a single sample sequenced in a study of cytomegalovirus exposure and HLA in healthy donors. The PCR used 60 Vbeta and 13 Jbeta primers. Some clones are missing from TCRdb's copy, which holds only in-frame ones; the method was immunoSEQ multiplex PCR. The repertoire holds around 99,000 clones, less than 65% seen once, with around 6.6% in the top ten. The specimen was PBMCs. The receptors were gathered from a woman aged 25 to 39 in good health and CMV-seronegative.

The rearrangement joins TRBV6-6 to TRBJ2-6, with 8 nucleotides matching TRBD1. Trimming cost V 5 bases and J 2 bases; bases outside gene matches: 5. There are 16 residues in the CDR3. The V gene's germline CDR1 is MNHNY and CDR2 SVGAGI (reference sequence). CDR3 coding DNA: TGTGCCAGCAGTGGACAGGGAATCGCTGGGGCCAACGTCCTGACTTTC. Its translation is CASSGQGIAGANVLTF.

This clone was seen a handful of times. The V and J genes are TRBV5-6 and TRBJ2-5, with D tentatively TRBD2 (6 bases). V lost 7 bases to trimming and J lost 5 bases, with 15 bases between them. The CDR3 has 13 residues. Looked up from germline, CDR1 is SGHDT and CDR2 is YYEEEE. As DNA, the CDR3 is TGTGCCAGCCGCTCCGGGGGTGTGGAGACCCAGTACTTC. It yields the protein CASRSGGVETQYF.

CDR3 DNA sequence: TGTGCCAGCAGGAGACTAGCAGACACCGGGGAGCTGTTTTTT. This translates into CASRRLADTGELFF. The chain joins TRBV2 to TRBJ2-2; TRBD2 agrees at 7 bases. The CDR3 is 14 residues long. Germline lookup yields CDR1 SNHLY and CDR2 FYNNEI. Trimming cost V 6 bases and J 3 bases; bases outside gene matches: 4. The full variable domain, with the rest looked up from reference TRBV2 and TRBJ2-2, is EPEVTQTPSHQVTQMGQEVILRCVPISNHLYFYWYRQILGQKVEFLVSFYNNEISEKSEIFDDQFSVERPDGSNFTLKIRSTKLEDSAMYFCASRRLADTGELFFGEGSRLTVL.

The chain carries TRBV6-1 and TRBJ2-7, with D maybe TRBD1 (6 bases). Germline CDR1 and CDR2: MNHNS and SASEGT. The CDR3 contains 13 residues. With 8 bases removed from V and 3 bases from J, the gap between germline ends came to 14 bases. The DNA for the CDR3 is TGTGCCAGCTGGGGACAACTACTCTACGAGCAGTACTTC. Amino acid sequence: CASWGQLLYEQYF.

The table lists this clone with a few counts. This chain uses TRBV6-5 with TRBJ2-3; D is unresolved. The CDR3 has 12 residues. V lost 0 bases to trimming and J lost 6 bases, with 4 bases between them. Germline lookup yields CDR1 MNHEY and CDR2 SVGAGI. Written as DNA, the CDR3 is TGTGCCAGCAGTTACTCGAGGGATACGCAGTATTTT. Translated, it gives CASSYSRDTQYF.

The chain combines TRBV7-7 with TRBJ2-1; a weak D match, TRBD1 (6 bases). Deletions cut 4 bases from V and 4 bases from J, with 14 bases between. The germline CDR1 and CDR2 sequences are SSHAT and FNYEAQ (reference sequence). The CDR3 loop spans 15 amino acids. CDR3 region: CASSSATGTYNEQFF. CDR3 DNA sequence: TGTGCCAGCAGCTCGGCGACAGGAACTTACAATGAGCAGTTCTTC.

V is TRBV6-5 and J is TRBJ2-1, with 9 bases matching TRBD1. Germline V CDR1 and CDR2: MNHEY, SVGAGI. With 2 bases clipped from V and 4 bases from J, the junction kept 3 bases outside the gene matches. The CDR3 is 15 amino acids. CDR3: CASSYGQGTYNEQFF. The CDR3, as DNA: TGTGCCAGCAGTTACGGACAGGGGACTTACAATGAGCAGTTCTTC.

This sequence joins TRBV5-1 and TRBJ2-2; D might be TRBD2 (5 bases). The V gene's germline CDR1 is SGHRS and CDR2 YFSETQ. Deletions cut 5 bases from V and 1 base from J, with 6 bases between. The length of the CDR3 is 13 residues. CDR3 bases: TGCGCCAGCAGACGGGGGAACACCGGGGAGCTGTTTTTT. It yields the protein CASRRGNTGELFF.

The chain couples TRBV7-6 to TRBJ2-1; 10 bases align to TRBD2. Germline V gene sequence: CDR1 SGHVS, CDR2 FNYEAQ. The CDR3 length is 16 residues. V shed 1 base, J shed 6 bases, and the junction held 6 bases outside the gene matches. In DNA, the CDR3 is TGTGCCAGCAGCTTAGATCTGGGGACTAGCGTCAATGAGCAGTTCTTC. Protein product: CASSLDLGTSVNEQFF.

The CDR3 region has the DNA TGTGCCAGCACTTCCGTTTCCTACGAGCAGTACTTC. It specifies CASTSVSYEQYF. The V gene is TRBV28, the J gene TRBJ2-7; D uncertain. The CDR3 is 12 amino acids. V lost 7 bases to trimming and J lost 1 base, with 8 bases between them. Germline loops: CDR1 MDHEN, CDR2 SYDVKM. Full variable domain (remainder filled in from reference TRBV28 and TRBJ2-7): DVKVTQSSRYLVKRTGEKVFLECVQDMDHENMFWYRQDPGLGLRLIYFSYDVKMKEKGDIPEGYSVSREKKERFSLILESASTNQTSMYLCASTSVSYEQYFGPGTRLTVT.

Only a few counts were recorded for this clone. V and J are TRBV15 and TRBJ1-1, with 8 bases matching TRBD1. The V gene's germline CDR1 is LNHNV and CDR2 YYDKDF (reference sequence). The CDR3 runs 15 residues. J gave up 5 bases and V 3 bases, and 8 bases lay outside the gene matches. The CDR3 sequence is CATSSMTGAGTEAFF. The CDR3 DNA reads TGTGCCACCAGCAGTATGACAGGGGCAGGTACTGAAGCTTTCTTT.

The CDR3 here is CASKSMETGGASSNQPQHF. For the CDR3, the DNA is TGTGCCAGCAAGTCCATGGAGACAGGGGGCGCGAGCAGCAATCAGCCCCAGCATTTT. J is TRBJ1-5 and V is TRBV28, with 10 bases aligning to TRBD1. This CDR3 has 19 amino acids. Per the germline V gene, CDR1 is MDHEN and CDR2 is SYDVKM. With V trimmed by 7 bases and J by 1 base, 16 bases remained unmatched.

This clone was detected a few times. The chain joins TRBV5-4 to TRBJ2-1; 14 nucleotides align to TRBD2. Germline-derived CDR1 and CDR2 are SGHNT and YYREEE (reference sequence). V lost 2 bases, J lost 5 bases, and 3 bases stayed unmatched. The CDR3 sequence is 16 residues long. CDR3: CASSFKTSGGDNEQFF. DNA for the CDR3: TGTGCCAGCAGCTTTAAGACTAGCGGGGGGGACAATGAGCAGTTCTTC.

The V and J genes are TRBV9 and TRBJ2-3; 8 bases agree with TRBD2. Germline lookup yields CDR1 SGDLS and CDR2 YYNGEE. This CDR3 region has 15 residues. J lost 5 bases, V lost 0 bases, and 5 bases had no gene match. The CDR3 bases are TGTGCCAGCAGCGTAGAAGGGGCGGGGGGAGATACGCAGTATTTT. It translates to CASSVEGAGGDTQYF.

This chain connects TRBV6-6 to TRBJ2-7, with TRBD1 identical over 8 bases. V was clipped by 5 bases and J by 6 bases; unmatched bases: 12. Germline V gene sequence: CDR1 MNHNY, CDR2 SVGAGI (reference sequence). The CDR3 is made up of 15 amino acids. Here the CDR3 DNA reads TGTGCCAGCAGTCTGCCTCCGGACAGGGCCGGCGAGCAGTACTTC. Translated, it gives CASSLPPDRAGEQYF.

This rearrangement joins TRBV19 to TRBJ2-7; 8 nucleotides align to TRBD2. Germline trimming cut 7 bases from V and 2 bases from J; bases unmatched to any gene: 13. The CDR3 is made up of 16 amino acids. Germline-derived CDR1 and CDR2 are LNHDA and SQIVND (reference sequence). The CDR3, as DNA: TGTGCCAGTACCCCAGGACTAGCCCAAGGCACCTACGAGCAGTACTTC. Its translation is CASTPGLAQGTYEQYF.

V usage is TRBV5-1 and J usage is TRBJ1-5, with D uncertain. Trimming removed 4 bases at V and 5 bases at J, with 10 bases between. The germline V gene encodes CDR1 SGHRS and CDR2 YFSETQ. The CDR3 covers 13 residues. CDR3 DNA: TGCGCCAGCAGCCGCGGGTCGGATCAGCCCCAGCATTTT. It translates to CASSRGSDQPQHF.

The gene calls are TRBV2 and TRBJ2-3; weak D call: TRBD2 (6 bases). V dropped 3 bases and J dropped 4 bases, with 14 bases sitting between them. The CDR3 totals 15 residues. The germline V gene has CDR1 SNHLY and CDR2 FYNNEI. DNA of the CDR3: TGTGCCAGCAGTGATCGACTAGTTAGCGCAGATACGCAGTATTTT. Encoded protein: CASSDRLVSADTQYF.

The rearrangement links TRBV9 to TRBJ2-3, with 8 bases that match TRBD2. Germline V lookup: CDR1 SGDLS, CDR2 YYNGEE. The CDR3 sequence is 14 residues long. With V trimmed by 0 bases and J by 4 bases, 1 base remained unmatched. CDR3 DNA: TGTGCCAGCAGCGTAGCGGGGGGGTCAGATACGCAGTATTTT. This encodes CASSVAGGSDTQYF.

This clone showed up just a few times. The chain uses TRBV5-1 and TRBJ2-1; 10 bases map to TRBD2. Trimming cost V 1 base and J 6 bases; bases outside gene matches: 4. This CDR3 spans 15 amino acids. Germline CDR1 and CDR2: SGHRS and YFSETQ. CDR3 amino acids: CASSLSLAGANEQFF. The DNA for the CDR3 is TGCGCCAGCAGCTTGTCCCTAGCGGGGGCCAATGAGCAGTTCTTC.

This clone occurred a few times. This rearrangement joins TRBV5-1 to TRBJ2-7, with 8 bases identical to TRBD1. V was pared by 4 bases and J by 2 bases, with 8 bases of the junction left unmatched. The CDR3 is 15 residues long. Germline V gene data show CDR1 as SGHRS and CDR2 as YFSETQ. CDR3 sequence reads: CASSRGQAMTYEQYF. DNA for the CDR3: TGCGCCAGCAGCCGGGGACAGGCTATGACCTACGAGCAGTACTTC.